Detailed here is one TCR beta chain. The CDR3 sequence is 14 residues long. Germline values: CDR1 KGHSH, CDR2 LQKENI. V was clipped by 2 bases and J by 6 bases, with 13 bases between them. This record belongs to a study of cytomegalovirus exposure and HLA in healthy donors. The repertoire was sequenced with immunoSEQ multiplex PCR; TCRdb's copy has only in-frame clones and lacks some. Among some 120,000 clones listed, roughly 95% were seen once. The sample consisted of PBMCs. The receptor comes from a man younger than 35 in good health and CMV-seronegative. This chain links TRBV18 with TRBJ1-2, with D perhaps TRBD1 (6 bases). CDR3 in amino acids: CASSPDRQVHGYTF. For the CDR3, the DNA is TGTGCCAGCTCACCAGATCGACAGGTTCATGGCTACACCTTC.